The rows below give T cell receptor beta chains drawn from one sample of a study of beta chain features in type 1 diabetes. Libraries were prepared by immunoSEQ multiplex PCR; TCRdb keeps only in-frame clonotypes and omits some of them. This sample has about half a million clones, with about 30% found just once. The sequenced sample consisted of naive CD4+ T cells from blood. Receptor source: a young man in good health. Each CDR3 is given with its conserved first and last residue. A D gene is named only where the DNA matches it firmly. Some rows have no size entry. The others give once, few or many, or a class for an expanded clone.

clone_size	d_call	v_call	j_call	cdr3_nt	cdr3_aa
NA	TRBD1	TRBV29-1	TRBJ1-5	TGCAGCGTTGAAACCGGCAGGGGGCAGCCCCAGCATTTT	CSVETGRGQPQHF
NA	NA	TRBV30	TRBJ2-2	TGTGCCTGGAGGGCGGTGGGTCTCGACACCGGGGAGCTGTTTTTT	CAWRAVGLDTGELFF
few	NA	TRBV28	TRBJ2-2	TGTGCCAGCAGTTTAAGTAGCTGGGACACCGGGGAGCTGTTTTTT	CASSLSSWDTGELFF
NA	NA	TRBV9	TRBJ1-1	TGTGCCAGCAGCGTAGTTCAACAGAACACTGAAGCTTTCTTT	CASSVVQQNTEAFF
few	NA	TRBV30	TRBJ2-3	TGTGCCTGGAGTCTCCGGACGGCAGATACGCAGTATTTT	CAWSLRTADTQYF
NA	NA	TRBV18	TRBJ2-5	TGTGCCAGCTCGCTAGGAGGGTTCGAAGAGACCCAGTACTTC	CASSLGGFEETQYF
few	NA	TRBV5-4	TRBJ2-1	TGTGCCAGCAGCTTGGATGGGTCGGGGCACAATGAGCAGTTCTTC	CASSLDGSGHNEQFF
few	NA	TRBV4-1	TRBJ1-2	TGCGCCAGCAGCCAAGATCAGGGCCCGGAAAGAGGCTACACCTTC	CASSQDQGPERGYTF
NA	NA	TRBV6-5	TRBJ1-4	TGTGCCAGCAGTTACTCGAGGGAGGGTCAAAAACTGTTTTTT	CASSYSREGQKLFF
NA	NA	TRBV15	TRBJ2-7	TGTGCCACCAGCAGAGATGGTCTTACGACAGGATGGTACGAGCAGTACTTC	CATSRDGLTTGWYEQYF
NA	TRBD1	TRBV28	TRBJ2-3	TGTGCCAGCAGCTTCCCCAGGGGGCTACTGGATACGCAGTATTTT	CASSFPRGLLDTQYF
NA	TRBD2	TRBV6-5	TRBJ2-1	TGTGCCAGCAGTCGGACTAGCGGGAACAATGAGCAGTTCTTC	CASSRTSGNNEQFF
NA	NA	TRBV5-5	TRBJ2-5	TGTGCCAGCAGCTTCGCCGGGACACGGGAAGAGACCCAGTACTTC	CASSFAGTREETQYF
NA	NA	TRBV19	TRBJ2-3	TGTGCCAGTAGCCCCGGGGCCCTCGTCGCAGATACGCAGTATTTT	CASSPGALVADTQYF
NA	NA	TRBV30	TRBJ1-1	TGTGCCTGGAGTGCCTACGGTACGAACACTGAAGCTTTCTTT	CAWSAYGTNTEAFF
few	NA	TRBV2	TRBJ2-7	TGTGCCAGCAATATATTAGGGTTCTACGAGCAGTACTTC	CASNILGFYEQYF
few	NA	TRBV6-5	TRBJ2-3	TGTGCCATCGGGGGACTGGACACAGATACGCAGTATTTT	CAIGGLDTDTQYF
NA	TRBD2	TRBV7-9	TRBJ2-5	TGTGCCAGCAGCTCCCAGCGGGAGCTAGAGACCCAGTACTTC	CASSSQRELETQYF
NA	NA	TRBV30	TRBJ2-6	TGTGCCTGGACCTATCGTGGGGCCAACGTCCTGACTTTC	CAWTYRGANVLTF
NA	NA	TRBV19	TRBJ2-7	TGTGCCAGTAGTATTGGACAGCACTACGAGCAGTACTTC	CASSIGQHYEQYF
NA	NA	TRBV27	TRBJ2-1	TGTGCCAGCAGTTTAGGACAGCCATCCTACAATGAGCAGTTCTTC	CASSLGQPSYNEQFF
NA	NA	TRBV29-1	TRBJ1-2	TGCAGCGTTGAAGATCCGGGGAGCGGCTACACCTTC	CSVEDPGSGYTF
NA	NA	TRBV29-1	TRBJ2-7	TGCAGCGTGATCACTACCTACGAGCAGTACTTC	CSVITTYEQYF
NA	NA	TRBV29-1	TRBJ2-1	TGCAGCGTTGATGGGGGGGAGCAGTTCTTC	CSVDGGEQFF
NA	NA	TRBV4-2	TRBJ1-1	TGTGCCAGCAGCCACGGACAGTTGAACACTGAAGCTTTCTTT	CASSHGQLNTEAFF
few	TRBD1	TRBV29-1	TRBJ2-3	TGCAGCGTAGAGGGACAGGGGCGAGATACGCAGTATTTT	CSVEGQGRDTQYF
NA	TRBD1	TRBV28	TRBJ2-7	TGTGCCAGCAGGAACACAGGGGATTACGAGCAGTACTTC	CASRNTGDYEQYF
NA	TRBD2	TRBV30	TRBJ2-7	TGTGCCTGGAGTGTCAGCGGGACCTCCTACGAGCAGTACTTC	CAWSVSGTSYEQYF
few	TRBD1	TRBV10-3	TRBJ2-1	TGTGCCATCAGTGGGAACAGGGGAGCCTACAATGAGCAGTTCTTC	CAISGNRGAYNEQFF
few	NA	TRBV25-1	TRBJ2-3	TGTGCCAGCAGTTTGACCGAGACCGCAGATACGCAGTATTTT	CASSLTETADTQYF
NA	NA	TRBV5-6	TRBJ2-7	TGTGCCAGCAGCCTTGACACCTTCTGGAGCTCCTACGAGCAGTACTTC	CASSLDTFWSSYEQYF
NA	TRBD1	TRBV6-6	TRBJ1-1	TGTGCCAGCAGTGCACAGGGGGGGAACACTGAAGCTTTCTTT	CASSAQGGNTEAFF
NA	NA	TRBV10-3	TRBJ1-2	TGTGCCATCAGTGGAATAGGGAACTATGGCTACACCTTC	CAISGIGNYGYTF
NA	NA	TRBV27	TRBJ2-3	TGTGCCAGCAGTTTAGAGTTCGGGCGGACCTACACAGATACGCAGTATTTT	CASSLEFGRTYTDTQYF
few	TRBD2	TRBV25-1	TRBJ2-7	TGTGCCAGCAGCCCCTCTAGCGGGAAATTCAACGAGCAGTACTTC	CASSPSSGKFNEQYF
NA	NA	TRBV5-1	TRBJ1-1	TGCGCCAGCAGCTTGTCGGGCGGGGAAGCTTTCTTT	CASSLSGGEAFF
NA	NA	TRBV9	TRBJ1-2	TGTGCCAGCAGCGTCTCCGGGACATGGGGCTACACCTTC	CASSVSGTWGYTF
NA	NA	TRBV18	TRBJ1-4	TGTGCCAGCTCACCACTTGCAGGGTCCAATGAAAAACTGTTTTTT	CASSPLAGSNEKLFF
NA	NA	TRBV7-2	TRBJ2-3	TGTGCCAGCAGCCCGGGAGACTATTATAGCACAGATACGCAGTATTTT	CASSPGDYYSTDTQYF
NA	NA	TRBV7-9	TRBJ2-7	TGTGCCAGCAGCAGGACAGCAAGAACCTACGAGCAGTACTTC	CASSRTARTYEQYF
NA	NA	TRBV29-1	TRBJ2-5	TGCAGCACACGGGCAGTTTCACAAGAGACCCAGTACTTC	CSTRAVSQETQYF
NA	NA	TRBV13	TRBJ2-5	TGTGCCAGCAGCTTAGTACCTGAGACCCAGTACTTC	CASSLVPETQYF
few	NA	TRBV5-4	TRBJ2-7	TGTGCCAGCAGCTCGGGCCCTGATAGCGACGAGCAGTACTTC	CASSSGPDSDEQYF
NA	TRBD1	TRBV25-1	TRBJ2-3	TGTGCCAGCAGATCGGACAGGGGGATGATCGATACGCAGTATTTT	CASRSDRGMIDTQYF
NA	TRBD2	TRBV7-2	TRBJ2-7	TGTGCCAGCAGCTTAGCGGGAGGGCCCGGATCCTACGAGCAGTACTTC	CASSLAGGPGSYEQYF
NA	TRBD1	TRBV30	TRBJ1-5	TGTGCCTGGAGTGCCTCCTGGACAGGGAATCAGCCCCAGCATTTT	CAWSASWTGNQPQHF
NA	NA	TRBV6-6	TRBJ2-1	TGTGCCAGCAGTTCAATAGGGAATGAGCAGTTCTTC	CASSSIGNEQFF
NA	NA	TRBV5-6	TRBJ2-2	TGTGCCAGCAGCTTCGGCCGGAACACCGGGGAGCTGTTTTTT	CASSFGRNTGELFF
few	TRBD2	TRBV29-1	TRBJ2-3	TGCAGCGTTGCGGGACTAGTGACAGATACGCAGTATTTT	CSVAGLVTDTQYF
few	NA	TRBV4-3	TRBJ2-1	TGCGCCAGCAGCCAAGACCAGGGGTTAAGCTCCTACAATGAGCAGTTCTTC	CASSQDQGLSSYNEQFF
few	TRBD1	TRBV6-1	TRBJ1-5	TGTGCCAGCAAGACCCCGGGACAGGGCGCTCAGCCCCAGCATTTT	CASKTPGQGAQPQHF
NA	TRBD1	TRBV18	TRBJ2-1	TGTGCCAGCTCACTAATACAGGGGAGTGAGCAGTTCTTC	CASSLIQGSEQFF
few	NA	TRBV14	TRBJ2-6	TGTGCCAGCAGAGACTCTGGGGCCAACGTCCTGACTTTC	CASRDSGANVLTF
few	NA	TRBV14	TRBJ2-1	TGTGCCAGCAGCCAAGCGGCAGTGGGGGGTGAGCAGTTCTTC	CASSQAAVGGEQFF
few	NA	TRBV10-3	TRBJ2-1	TGTGCCATCAGTGAGTCTCCAGACAATGAGCAGTTCTTC	CAISESPDNEQFF
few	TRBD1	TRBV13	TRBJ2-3	TGTGCCAGCAGCTTGTATACGGGACAGGGAGATATCGATACGCAGTATTTT	CASSLYTGQGDIDTQYF
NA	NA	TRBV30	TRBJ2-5	TGTGCCTGGAGTATATCGACAGGTCAAATCCAAGAGACCCAGTACTTC	CAWSISTGQIQETQYF
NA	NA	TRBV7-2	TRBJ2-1	TGTGCCAGCAGCTTAGAGCTAGCGCCCTACAATGAGCAGTTCTTC	CASSLELAPYNEQFF
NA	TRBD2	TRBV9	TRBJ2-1	TGTGCCAGCAGCCCAGGAGCGGGAGAACCCTACAATGAGCAGTTCTTC	CASSPGAGEPYNEQFF
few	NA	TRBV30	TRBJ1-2	TGTGCCTGGACCCTCAGGACAGCCCATGGCTACACCTTC	CAWTLRTAHGYTF